The clone carrying this T cell receptor (beta chain) has more than one count but fewer than ten. As yet, its antigen is unknown. V lost 5 bases, J lost 9 bases, and 11 bases stayed unmatched. The CDR3 loop spans 16 amino acids. Germline lookup yields CDR1 ENHRY and CDR2 SYGVKD. Primers used in a second PCR of about 7 to 12 cycles were a sample-barcoded 5' primer and a J-beta primer mix. TCRdb independently ran MiXCR on the 5' RACE reads; one entry per CDR3 protein. The table includes 1.5 million to 2 million distinct CDR3 sequences, about 49% detected once. The data are from a study of blood T cells in healthy people across ages. Study-level points and caveats: Percentage of naive T cells showed a strong correlation with TCR beta diversity.

The receptor comes from a woman aged 40 to 50 in good health. This sequence joins TRBV10-3 and TRBJ2-1; TRBD2 matches at 12 bases. The specimen sequenced was blood. CDR3 in DNA: TGTGCCATCAGTCCCTCTAGCGGGGGGGCTGGTCTTGAGCAGTTCTTC. Amino acid sequence: CAISPSSGGAGLEQFF.